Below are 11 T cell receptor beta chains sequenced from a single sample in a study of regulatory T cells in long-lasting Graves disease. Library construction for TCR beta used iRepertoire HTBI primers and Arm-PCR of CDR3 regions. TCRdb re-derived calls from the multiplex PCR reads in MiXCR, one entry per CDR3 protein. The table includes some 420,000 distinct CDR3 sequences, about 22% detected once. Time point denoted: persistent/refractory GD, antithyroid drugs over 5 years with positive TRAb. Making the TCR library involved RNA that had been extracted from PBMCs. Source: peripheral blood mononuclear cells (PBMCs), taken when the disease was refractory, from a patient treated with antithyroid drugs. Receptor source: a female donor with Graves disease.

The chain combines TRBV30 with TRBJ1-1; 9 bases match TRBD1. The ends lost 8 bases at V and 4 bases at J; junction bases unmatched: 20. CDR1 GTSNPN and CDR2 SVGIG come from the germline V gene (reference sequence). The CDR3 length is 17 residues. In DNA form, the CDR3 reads TGTGCCATAAATTCCCCTGGGGGACGACAGGGGGGCACTGAAGCTTTCTTT. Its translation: CAINSPGGRQGGTEAFF.

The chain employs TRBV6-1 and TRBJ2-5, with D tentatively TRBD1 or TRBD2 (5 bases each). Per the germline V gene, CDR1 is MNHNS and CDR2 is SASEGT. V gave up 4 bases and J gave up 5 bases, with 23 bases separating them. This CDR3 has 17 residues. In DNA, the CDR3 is TGTGCCAGCAGTGGGTGGGATAAGGGGACGTTAGAGGAGACCCAGTACTTC. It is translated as CASSGWDKGTLEETQYF.

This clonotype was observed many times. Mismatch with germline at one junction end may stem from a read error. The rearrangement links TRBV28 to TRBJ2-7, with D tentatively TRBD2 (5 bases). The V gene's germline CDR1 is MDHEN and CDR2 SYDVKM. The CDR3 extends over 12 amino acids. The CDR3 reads CASSLEYRGLDF. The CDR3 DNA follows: TGTGCCAGCAGTTTAGAGTACCGGGGTCTAGACTTC.

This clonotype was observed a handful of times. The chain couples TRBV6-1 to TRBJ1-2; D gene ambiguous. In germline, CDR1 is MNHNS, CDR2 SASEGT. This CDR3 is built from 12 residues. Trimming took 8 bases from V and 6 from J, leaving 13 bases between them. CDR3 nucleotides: TGTGCCAGCGGCGGACTATATGATGGCTACACCTTC. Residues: CASGGLYDGYTF.

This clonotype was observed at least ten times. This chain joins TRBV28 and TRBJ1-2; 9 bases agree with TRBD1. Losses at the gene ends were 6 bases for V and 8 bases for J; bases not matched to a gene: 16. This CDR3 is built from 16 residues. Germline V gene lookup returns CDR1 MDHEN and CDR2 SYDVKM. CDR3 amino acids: CASRVWTGAARGGYTF. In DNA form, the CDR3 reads TGTGCCAGCAGGGTTTGGACAGGGGCCGCGAGGGGAGGCTACACCTTC.

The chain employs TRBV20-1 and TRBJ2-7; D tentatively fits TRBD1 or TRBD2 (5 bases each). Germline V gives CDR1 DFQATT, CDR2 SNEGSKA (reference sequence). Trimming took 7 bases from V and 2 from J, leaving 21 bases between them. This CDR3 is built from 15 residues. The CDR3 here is CSGRRQGRPTYEQYF. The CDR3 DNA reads TGCAGTGGACGGAGGCAGGGACGACCTACCTACGAGCAGTACTTC.

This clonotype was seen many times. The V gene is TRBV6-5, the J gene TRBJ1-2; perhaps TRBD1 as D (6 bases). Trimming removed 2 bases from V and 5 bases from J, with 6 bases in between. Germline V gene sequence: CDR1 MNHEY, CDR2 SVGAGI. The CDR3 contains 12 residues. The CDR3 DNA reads TGTGCCAGCAGTTACAGGGGGTATGGCTACACCTTC. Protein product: CASSYRGYGYTF.

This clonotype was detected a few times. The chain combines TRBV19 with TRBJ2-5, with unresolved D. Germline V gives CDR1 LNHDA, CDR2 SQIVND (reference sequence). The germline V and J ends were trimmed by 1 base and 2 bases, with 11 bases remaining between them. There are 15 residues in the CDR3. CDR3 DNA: TGTGCCAGTAGTATAGTCCCCTGGGGACAAGAGACCCAGTACTTC. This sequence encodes CASSIVPWGQETQYF.

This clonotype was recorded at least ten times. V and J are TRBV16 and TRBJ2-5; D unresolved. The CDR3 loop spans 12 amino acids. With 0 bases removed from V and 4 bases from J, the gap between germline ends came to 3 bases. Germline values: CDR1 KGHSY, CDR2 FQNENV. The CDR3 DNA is TGTGCCAGCAGCCAATCAGGAGAGACCCAGTACTTC. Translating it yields CASSQSGETQYF.

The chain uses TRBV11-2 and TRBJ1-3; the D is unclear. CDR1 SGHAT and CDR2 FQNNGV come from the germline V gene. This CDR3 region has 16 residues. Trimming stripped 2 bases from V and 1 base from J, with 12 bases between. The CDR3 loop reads CASSLWRSFSGNTIYF. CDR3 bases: TGTGCCAGCAGCTTATGGCGCAGTTTTTCTGGAAACACCATATATTTT.

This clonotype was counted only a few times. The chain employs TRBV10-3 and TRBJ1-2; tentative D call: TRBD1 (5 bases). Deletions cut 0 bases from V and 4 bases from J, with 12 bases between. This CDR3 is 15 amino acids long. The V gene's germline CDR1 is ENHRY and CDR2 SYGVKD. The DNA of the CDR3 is TGTGCCATCAGTGAGTCAATCGACAGAGCCTATGGCTACACCTTC. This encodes CAISESIDRAYGYTF.